This paragraph covers one TCR beta chain sequence. The target antigen is unknown. The J segment lost 6 bases and the V segment lost 2 bases, leaving 10 bases of the junction unmatched. Germline lookup yields CDR1 GTSNPN and CDR2 SVGIG (reference sequence). The length of the CDR3 is 14 residues. Clones were sequenced by immunoSEQ multiplex PCR, and TCRdb holds only the in-frame ones, with some missing. In the table there are around 350,000 clones, more than 80% of which are singletons. These data are taken from a study of cytomegalovirus exposure and HLA in healthy donors. Findings of the study overall: Whilst most TCR sequences proved rare, a subset of public TCRs occurred across many donors. It was reported that the classifier diagnosed cytomegalovirus status with high specificity and sensitivity in both the original and validation cohorts. The study listed some 160 cytomegalovirus-associated TCR beta chains. CMV antigen specificity was confirmed in vitro for a few CMV-associated chains.

This TCR derives from a woman aged 18-29 years in good health and CMV-seronegative. This chain uses TRBV30 with TRBJ2-7; 7 bases map to TRBD2. The specimen was PBMCs. The CDR3 DNA reads as TGTGCCTGGAGTTCTGGACTAGGGAGTCGCGAGCAGTACTTC. This gives the protein CAWSSGLGSREQYF.